Listed below are T cell receptor beta chains from one sample, sequenced in a study of T cell repertoires in cytomegalovirus infection. Their antigen targets remain unknown. In TCRdb, the reads were re-called with MiXCR into one record per CDR3 protein. This sample has about 890,000 distinct CDR3 sequences, with less than 40% found just once. Sequenced here: cultured CD8+ T cells from PBMCs, sampled from culture after CMV antigen stimulation. Receptor source: a human donor in good health (CMV status not recorded). Some clones in this sample may be carry-over from other donors' samples. The CDR3 runs from the conserved cysteine through the conserved F or W. The D gene is left open where the match is weak. Where a row states a size, it is once, few, many or the class of an expanded clone; other rows omit it.

length: 16
V: TRBV6-8
J: TRBJ2-3
size: NA
D: TRBD2
CDR3: CASSLLSGGAEDTQYF
DNA: TGTGCCAGCAGCCTCCTTAGCGGGGGGGCTGAAGATACGCAGTATTTT

length: 18
V: TRBV20-1
J: TRBJ1-5
size: NA
D: NA
CDR3: CSASRLTELPNSNQPQHF
DNA: TGCAGTGCTAGCCGCCTAACGGAACTTCCGAATAGCAATCAGCCCCAGCATTTT

length: 12
V: TRBV5-1
J: TRBJ2-5
size: NA
D: NA
CDR3: CASDVGCETQYF
DNA: TGCGCCAGCGATGTGGGCTGTGAGACCCAGTACTTC

length: 15
V: TRBV7-2
J: TRBJ2-3
size: many
D: TRBD2
CDR3: CASSPRLASTDTQYF
DNA: TGTGCCAGCAGCCCCAGACTAGCTTCCACAGATACGCAGTATTTT

length: 16
V: TRBV7-6
J: TRBJ2-1
size: many
D: NA
CDR3: CASSLGRGTPYNEQFF
DNA: TGTGCCAGCAGCTTAGGTCGTGGGACTCCTTACAATGAGCAGTTCTTC

length: 16
V: TRBV6-2/TRBV6-3
J: TRBJ2-5
size: NA
D: TRBD2
CDR3: CASSYSLAGGQETQYF
DNA: TGTGCCAGCAGTTACTCCCTAGCGGGGGGACAAGAGACCCAGTACTTC

length: 17
V: TRBV7-8
J: TRBJ1-2
size: NA
D: TRBD1
CDR3: CASSLVPGQAKINGYTF
DNA: TGTGCCAGCAGCTTAGTTCCGGGACAGGCAAAAATTAATGGCTACACCTTC

length: 13
V: TRBV10-3
J: TRBJ2-7
size: few
D: NA
CDR3: CAISDPGSYEQYF
DNA: TGTGCCATCAGTGATCCGGGGTCCTACGAGCAGTACTTC

length: 13
V: TRBV6-6
J: TRBJ1-1
size: many
D: TRBD1
CDR3: CASSRQGSGEAFF
DNA: TGTGCCAGCAGCCGACAGGGTTCGGGTGAAGCTTTCTTT

length: 10
V: TRBV2
J: TRBJ2-1
size: NA
D: NA
CDR3: CASSEVEQFF
DNA: TGTGCCAGCAGTGAAGTTGAGCAGTTCTTC

length: 15
V: TRBV7-2
J: TRBJ2-3
size: many
D: TRBD2
CDR3: CLTGERGGSGNTQYF
DNA: TGTTTGACCGGAGAGCGGGGGGGCAGTGGGAATACGCAGTATTTT

length: 15
V: TRBV7-2
J: TRBJ1-4
size: many
D: NA
CDR3: CASSLVWGGGEKLFF
DNA: TGTGCCAGCAGCTTAGTATGGGGAGGGGGTGAAAAACTGTTTTTT

length: 15
V: TRBV24-1
J: TRBJ2-1
size: NA
D: NA
CDR3: CATSDSQGIYNEQFF
DNA: TGTGCCACCAGTGATAGTCAGGGGATTTACAATGAGCAGTTCTTC

length: 15
V: TRBV28
J: TRBJ2-5
size: many
D: NA
CDR3: CASNAPAPLGETQYF
DNA: TGTGCCAGCAATGCCCCAGCTCCTTTGGGGGAGACCCAGTACTTC

length: 17
V: TRBV7-9
J: TRBJ2-1
size: few
D: TRBD1
CDR3: CASSFSPTDRADNEQFF
DNA: TGTGCCAGCAGCTTCTCCCCCACGGACAGGGCGGACAATGAGCAGTTCTTC

length: 14
V: TRBV2
J: TRBJ2-3
size: NA
D: NA
CDR3: CASTRPSSTDTQYF
DNA: TGTGCCAGCACCAGACCCTCTAGCACAGATACGCAGTATTTT

length: 14
V: TRBV28
J: TRBJ1-5
size: few
D: NA
CDR3: CASSISGFSQPQHF
DNA: TGTGCCAGCAGTATATCCGGATTTTCGCAGCCCCAGCATTTT

length: 12
V: TRBV2
J: TRBJ2-2
size: NA
D: NA
CDR3: CASMRASGELFF
DNA: TGTGCCAGCATGAGGGCGAGCGGGGAGCTGTTTTTT

length: 15
V: TRBV7-9
J: TRBJ2-5
size: NA
D: NA
CDR3: CASSLVQDKKETQYF
DNA: TGTGCCAGCAGCTTAGTGCAGGACAAGAAAGAGACCCAGTACTTC

length: 16
V: TRBV7-2
J: TRBJ2-5
size: many
D: NA
CDR3: CASSLSPVREMGTQYF
DNA: TGTGCCAGCAGCTTGTCTCCCGTTCGGGAGATGGGGACCCAGTACTTC

length: 16
V: TRBV27
J: TRBJ1-2
size: NA
D: TRBD1
CDR3: CASSLSGQGAPYGYTF
DNA: TGTGCCAGCAGTTTATCGGGACAGGGGGCGCCCTATGGCTACACCTTC

length: 14
V: TRBV19
J: TRBJ2-3
size: NA
D: NA
CDR3: CASSMTSATDTQYF
DNA: TGTGCCAGTAGTATGACTAGTGCCACAGATACGCAGTATTTT

length: 14
V: TRBV11-3
J: TRBJ1-1
size: many
D: TRBD1
CDR3: CASSETGGNTEAFF
DNA: TGTGCCAGCAGCGAGACAGGGGGGAACACTGAAGCTTTCTTT

length: 16
V: TRBV18
J: TRBJ1-5
size: few
D: NA
CDR3: CASSPRLGGSNQPQHF
DNA: TGTGCCAGCTCACCACGGCTGGGAGGAAGCAATCAGCCCCAGCATTTT

length: 14
V: TRBV12-3/TRBV12-4
J: TRBJ1-4
size: many
D: TRBD1
CDR3: CASSPGQGWEKLFF
DNA: TGTGCCAGCAGTCCGGGACAGGGGTGGGAAAAACTGTTTTTT

length: 13
V: TRBV9
J: TRBJ2-1
size: few
D: NA
CDR3: CASSVGTAAEQFF
DNA: TGTGCCAGCAGCGTTGGGACGGCGGCCGAGCAGTTCTTC

length: 18
V: TRBV19
J: TRBJ1-2
size: few
D: NA
CDR3: CASQPLTTMDAANYGYTF
DNA: TGTGCCAGTCAACCCCTTACCACCATGGACGCTGCTAACTATGGCTACACCTTC

length: 17
V: TRBV15
J: TRBJ2-2
size: NA
D: NA
CDR3: CATSRIAGATRTGELFF
DNA: TGTGCCACCAGCAGGATCGCGGGGGCGACGAGGACCGGGGAGCTGTTTTTT

length: 15
V: TRBV5-1
J: TRBJ1-2
size: NA
D: TRBD1
CDR3: CASSLSGVGGAGYTF
DNA: TGCGCCAGCAGCTTATCGGGTGTAGGGGGCGCTGGCTACACCTTC

length: 16
V: TRBV29-1
J: TRBJ1-4
size: NA
D: NA
CDR3: CSVVSGTPGANEKLFF
DNA: TGCAGCGTTGTTTCCGGAACCCCCGGAGCTAATGAAAAACTGTTTTTT

length: 13
V: TRBV28
J: TRBJ1-1
size: NA
D: NA
CDR3: CASILLIGTEAFF
DNA: TGTGCCAGCATCTTGTTGATCGGAACTGAAGCTTTCTTT

length: 16
V: TRBV27
J: TRBJ2-1
size: NA
D: TRBD2
CDR3: CASSLLPGGSYNEQFF
DNA: TGTGCCAGCAGTCTCCTTCCGGGGGGCTCCTACAATGAGCAGTTCTTC

length: 13
V: TRBV12-3/TRBV12-4
J: TRBJ2-7
size: few
D: NA
CDR3: CASTRDGIYEQYF
DNA: TGTGCCAGCACTCGGGACGGCATCTACGAGCAGTACTTC

length: 18
V: TRBV4-1
J: TRBJ2-3
size: few
D: NA
CDR3: CASSQGRVGAGPTDTQYF
DNA: TGCGCCAGCAGCCAAGGAAGGGTCGGGGCGGGGCCCACAGATACGCAGTATTTT

length: 15
V: TRBV11-1
J: TRBJ2-7
size: NA
D: TRBD1
CDR3: CANSLGAGGRWEQYF
DNA: TGTGCCAACAGCTTAGGGGCAGGGGGCCGTTGGGAGCAGTACTTC

length: 15
V: TRBV27
J: TRBJ1-1
size: NA
D: NA
CDR3: CASSLTGQMNTEAFF
DNA: TGTGCCAGCAGCCTAACGGGGCAGATGAACACTGAAGCTTTCTTT

length: 14
V: TRBV6-5
J: TRBJ1-5
size: NA
D: NA
CDR3: CASSYRGGRDPQHF
DNA: TGTGCCAGCAGTTACCGGGGGGGCCGGGACCCCCAGCATTTT

length: 14
V: TRBV7-8
J: TRBJ2-1
size: many
D: TRBD1
CDR3: CASSSSEGASEQFF
DNA: TGTGCCAGCAGCTCGAGCGAGGGGGCTAGTGAGCAGTTCTTC

length: 15
V: TRBV5-5
J: TRBJ2-2
size: few
D: TRBD2
CDR3: CASSTSGAFTGELFF
DNA: TGTGCCAGCAGCACTAGCGGGGCCTTCACCGGGGAGCTGTTTTTT

length: 14
V: TRBV19
J: TRBJ1-1
size: few
D: NA
CDR3: CASSMGTGLTEAFF
DNA: TGTGCCAGTAGTATGGGGACGGGGCTCACTGAAGCTTTCTTT

length: 13
V: TRBV28
J: TRBJ1-6
size: NA
D: TRBD1
CDR3: CASSWEGAGPVHF
DNA: TGTGCCAGCAGTTGGGAGGGGGCGGGGCCCGTCCACTTT

length: 14
V: TRBV28
J: TRBJ2-1
size: many
D: TRBD1
CDR3: CASSPPGQGDEQFF
DNA: TGTGCCAGCAGCCCGCCGGGACAGGGGGATGAGCAGTTCTTC

length: 18
V: TRBV19
J: TRBJ2-2
size: NA
D: TRBD2
CDR3: CASSVPPSGGTYTGELFF
DNA: TGTGCCAGTAGTGTCCCCCCTAGCGGGGGGACCTACACCGGGGAGCTGTTTTTT

length: 15
V: TRBV7-6
J: TRBJ1-6
size: few
D: TRBD1
CDR3: CASSQDRGLGSPLHF
DNA: TGTGCCAGCAGCCAGGACAGGGGATTGGGGAGTCCCCTCCACTTT

length: 15
V: TRBV11-1
J: TRBJ2-5
size: NA
D: TRBD2
CDR3: CASSRSGGVTETQYF
DNA: TGTGCCAGCAGTCGGAGCGGGGGGGTCACAGAGACCCAGTACTTC

length: 18
V: TRBV7-1
J: TRBJ2-6
size: NA
D: NA
CDR3: CASSPPGLWGAGANVLTF
DNA: TGTGCCAGCAGCCCCCCCGGCCTGTGGGGGGCTGGGGCCAACGTCCTGACTTTC

length: 15
V: TRBV4-1
J: TRBJ2-2
size: many
D: TRBD1
CDR3: CASSQGQGDTGELFF
DNA: TGCGCCAGCAGCCAAGGACAGGGTGACACCGGGGAGCTGTTTTTT